This T cell receptor beta chain was profiled in a study of cytomegalovirus exposure and HLA in healthy donors. Per the germline V gene, CDR1 is SGHTA and CDR2 is FQGNSA. The CDR3 runs 14 residues. V was pared by 3 bases and J by 0 bases, with 9 bases between. The PCR ran on 60 Vbeta and 13 Jbeta primers. Methods used by the authors: Later reanalysis found 60 million to 90 million unique TCR beta chains, around 11 million of them shared. Assay: immunoSEQ multiplex PCR; the TCRdb copy retains only in-frame clones and omits some. That table supplies the V and J calls and clone size; D and trimming were determined from the DNA. Here the sample spans 35,000 to 50,000 clones, roughly 64% being singletons.

The sequence came from a man aged 60-69 years in good health and CMV-seropositive. The chain links TRBV7-2 to TRBJ2-7; D is uncertain. The sample consisted of PBMCs. CDR3: CASSLVPSSYEQYF. CDR3 sequence (DNA): TGTGCCAGCAGCTTGGTACCTAGCTCCTACGAGCAGTACTTC.